Below are 31 T cell receptor beta chains sequenced from a single sample in a study of T cell responses to AZD1222 COVID-19 vaccine. Libraries were prepared by immunoSEQ multiplex PCR; TCRdb keeps only in-frame clonotypes and omits some of them. Of 150,000 or so clones listed, approximately 90% were seen once; the top ten hold 4.5% to 6.5%. This specimen consisted of peripheral blood, obtained on day 0 of AZD1222 vaccination. Receptors originate from an adult in good health.

This clone was seen once. The CDR3 region is CASSAGTGGNQPQHF. For the CDR3, the DNA is TGTGCCAGCAGCGCAGGGACAGGGGGGAATCAGCCCCAGCATTTT. The V call is TRBV9, the J call TRBJ1-5; 11 bases map to TRBD1. Per the germline V gene, CDR1 is SGDLS and CDR2 is YYNGEE. This CDR3 has 15 residues. V shed 3 bases, J shed 4 bases, and the junction held 3 bases outside the gene matches. Filled out from reference TRBV9 and TRBJ1-5, the complete variable domain reads DSGVTQTPKHLITATGQRVTLRCSPRSGDLSVYWYQQSLDQGLQFLIQYYNGEERAKGNILERFSAQQFPDLHSELNLSSLELGDSALYFCASSAGTGGNQPQHFGDGTRLSIL.

The chain links TRBV3-1 (or the pseudogene TRBV3-2) to TRBJ2-6; 11 bases fit TRBD1. Unmatched junction bases numbered 4, after V lost 3 bases and J lost 0 bases. The V gene's germline CDR1 is LGHDT and CDR2 YNNKEL (reference sequence). The CDR3 totals 18 residues. The CDR3 DNA follows: TGTGCCAGCAGCCAGGACAGGGGGCCGGTCTCTGGGGCCAACGTCCTGACTTTC. Protein product: CASSQDRGPVSGANVLTF.

The J gene is TRBJ2-1, the V gene TRBV7-2; D may be TRBD1 (6 bases). The V gene lost 5 bases and the J gene lost 2 bases, with 13 bases spanning the gap. Germline V lookup: CDR1 SGHTA, CDR2 FQGNSA. The CDR3 consists of 15 residues. The CDR3 loop is CASSAARGTYNEQFF. The DNA of the CDR3 is TGTGCCAGCAGCGCCGCTAGGGGGACCTACAATGAGCAGTTCTTC.

The chain couples TRBV10-3 to TRBJ1-1; possible D gene TRBD1, 6 bases. The CDR3 is 14 amino acids. Germline loops: CDR1 ENHRY, CDR2 SYGVKD. Between the trimmed V and J ends, which lost 2 bases and 3 bases, there was a span of 10 bases. The CDR3 sequence: CAISERTVDTEAFF. CDR3 nucleotide sequence: TGTGCCATCAGTGAGAGGACAGTGGACACTGAAGCTTTCTTT.

The gene calls are TRBV18 and TRBJ2-1; TRBD1 matches 11 bases. The CDR3 covers 15 residues. V was clipped by 3 bases and J by 4 bases; unmatched bases: 2. CDR1 and CDR2 (germline): KGHSH, LQKENI. The CDR3 here is CASSPGTGGYNEQFF. CDR3 sequence (DNA): TGTGCCAGCTCACCTGGGACAGGGGGGTACAATGAGCAGTTCTTC. Supplemented by reference TRBV18 and TRBJ2-1, the full variable domain reads NAGVMQNPRHLVRRRGQEARLRCSPMKGHSHVYWYRQLPEEGLKFMVYLQKENIIDESGMPKERFSAEFPKEGPSILRIQQVVRGDSAAYFCASSPGTGGYNEQFFGPGTRLTVL.

The V gene is TRBV28, the J gene TRBJ2-7; D not resolved. Germline V gene lookup returns CDR1 MDHEN and CDR2 SYDVKM. The CDR3 length is 12 residues. Trimming removed 2 bases from V and 4 bases from J, with 6 bases in between. The CDR3 is CASSLQEYEQYF. The CDR3 nucleotides are TGTGCCAGCAGTTTACAGGAATACGAGCAGTACTTC.

This clone came up once. The genes are TRBV6-5 and TRBJ1-1; 10 bases match TRBD1. The CDR3 is made up of 14 amino acids. In germline, CDR1 is MNHEY, CDR2 SVGAGI. V lost 6 bases, J lost 7 bases, and 8 bases stayed unmatched. The CDR3 nucleotides read TGTGCCAGCAGGGAGGACAGGGGGGGTAGTGAAGCTTTCTTT. Translated, it gives CASREDRGGSEAFF.

The chain links TRBV4-3 to TRBJ1-4; D is possibly TRBD1 (6 bases). The germline gives CDR1 LGHNA, CDR2 YSLEER. This CDR3 region has 17 residues. Trimming removed 0 bases at V and 6 bases at J, with 17 bases between. CDR3 DNA sequence: TGCGCCAGCAGCCAAGACAAAAGGGGGGGCCCTTATGAAAAACTGTTTTTT. This encodes CASSQDKRGGPYEKLFF.

This chain links TRBV29-1 with TRBJ1-2; weak D call: TRBD1 (6 bases). There are 12 residues in the CDR3. Germline values: CDR1 SQVTM, CDR2 ANQGSEA. V lost 4 bases and J 11 bases, leaving 17 bases between the germline ends. The CDR3 sequence is CSVGEQGGGYTF. In nucleotides, the CDR3 is TGCAGCGTTGGGGAACAGGGTGGGGGATACACCTTC.

V usage is TRBV2 and J usage is TRBJ1-1; D remains unclear. V was cut by 7 bases and J by 0 bases, with 21 bases left in between. This CDR3 is built from 17 residues. Germline values: CDR1 SNHLY, CDR2 FYNNEI. The CDR3 sequence: CASTPSHGEGMNTEAFF. The CDR3 nucleotides read TGTGCCAGCACTCCCTCCCACGGCGAGGGAATGAACACTGAAGCTTTCTTT.

This clone was observed a single time. This chain connects TRBV28 to TRBJ1-5, with D possibly TRBD1 on 6 matching bases. The V and J ends lost 3 bases and 2 bases respectively, with 11 bases between them. The CDR3 length is 15 residues. CDR1 and CDR2 (germline): MDHEN, SYDVKM. CDR3 loop: CASSFGGQGNQPQHF. CDR3 coding DNA: TGTGCCAGCAGTTTTGGGGGGCAGGGCAATCAGCCCCAGCATTTT.

The genes are TRBV2 and TRBJ2-3; D ambiguous. The CDR3 is 11 amino acids. Trimming cost V 8 bases and J 6 bases, with 9 bases left between them. Germline values: CDR1 SNHLY, CDR2 FYNNEI. CDR3 in DNA: TGTGCCAGCGCCATCGGGGATACGCAGTATTTT. It encodes CASAIGDTQYF. The full variable domain, rest sourced from reference TRBV2 and TRBJ2-3, is EPEVTQTPSHQVTQMGQEVILRCVPISNHLYFYWYRQILGQKVEFLVSFYNNEISEKSEIFDDQFSVERPDGSNFTLKIRSTKLEDSAMYFCASAIGDTQYFGPGTRLTVL.

The V call is TRBV28, the J call TRBJ2-6, with D perhaps TRBD1 (5 bases). V was clipped by 5 bases and J by 0 bases, with 17 bases between them. This CDR3 region has 18 residues. Per the germline V gene, CDR1 is MDHEN and CDR2 is SYDVKM. The CDR3 loop is CASSRTRQFPSGANVLTF. The CDR3 coding sequence is TGTGCCAGCAGTCGAACCCGACAGTTTCCCTCTGGGGCCAACGTCCTGACTTTC.

This clone was observed a few times. V gene TRBV7-8 combines with J gene TRBJ2-5, with D tentatively TRBD1 or TRBD2 (5 bases each). Between the trimmed V and J ends, which lost 3 bases and 2 bases, there was a span of 10 bases. This CDR3 is built from 14 residues. Germline lookup yields CDR1 SGHVS and CDR2 FQNEAQ. The CDR3: CASSLGRQQETQYF. The CDR3 nucleotides are TGTGCCAGCAGCTTGGGACGACAGCAAGAGACCCAGTACTTC.

The rearrangement links TRBV6-5 to TRBJ2-3; D possibly corresponds to TRBD2 (6 bases). This CDR3 has 14 residues. CDR1 and CDR2 (germline): MNHEY, SVGAGI. Trimming stripped 6 bases from V and 2 bases from J, with 12 bases between. Written as DNA, the CDR3 is TGTGCCAGCAGGCCGGGACTGAACACAGATACGCAGTATTTT. Amino acids: CASRPGLNTDTQYF.

CDR3 residues: CASSILAGGADTQYF. The CDR3 DNA reads as TGTGCCAGTAGTATACTAGCGGGAGGCGCAGATACGCAGTATTTT. The chain is built from TRBV19 and TRBJ2-3; 11 bases fit TRBD2. The CDR3 contains 15 residues. The ends lost 2 bases at V and 4 bases at J; junction bases unmatched: 2. Germline V gene data show CDR1 as LNHDA and CDR2 as SQIVND (reference sequence).

The rearrangement uses TRBV5-4 and TRBJ2-1; 16 bases are shared with TRBD2. V lost 4 bases and J lost 0; bases outside the gene matches: 10. The germline gives CDR1 SGHNT, CDR2 YYREEE (reference sequence). The CDR3 has 20 amino acids. DNA of the CDR3: TGTGCCAGCAGCCACCCCGGGACTAGCGGGGGGGGTAGCTCCTACAATGAGCAGTTCTTC. Its protein product is CASSHPGTSGGGSSYNEQFF.

The chain recombines TRBV30 with TRBJ1-4; 12 nucleotides align to TRBD1. V was pared by 3 bases and J by 2 bases, with 4 bases of the junction left unmatched. Germline V gene sequence: CDR1 GTSNPN, CDR2 SVGIG (reference sequence). The CDR3 covers 16 residues. The CDR3: CAWRGGQGATNEKLFF. The CDR3 bases are TGTGCCTGGAGGGGGGGACAGGGGGCGACTAATGAAAAACTGTTTTTT.

The chain combines TRBV5-1 with TRBJ1-3, with D tentatively TRBD1 (5 bases). Germline-derived CDR1 and CDR2 are SGHRS and YFSETQ. The CDR3 sequence is 14 residues long. V lost 8 bases, J lost 2 bases, and 14 bases lay in between. CDR3 protein: CASSRGSTGNTIYF. CDR3 coding DNA: TGCGCCAGTAGCCGGGGGTCTACTGGAAACACCATATATTTT.

The rearrangement joins TRBV7-9 to TRBJ2-1; 8 positions match TRBD1. This CDR3 is 14 amino acids long. Germline CDR1 reads SEHNR; CDR2 reads FQNEAQ (reference sequence). The V gene end was trimmed by 5 bases and the J gene end by 7 bases; junction bases not matched to a gene: 7. The CDR3 region is CASSLTGASNEQFF. The CDR3 DNA follows: TGTGCCAGCAGCCTGACAGGGGCATCAAATGAGCAGTTCTTC. The complete variable domain, with remaining parts taken from reference TRBV7-9 and TRBJ2-1, reads DTGVSQNPRHKITKRGQNVTFRCDPISEHNRLYWYRQTLGQGPEFLTYFQNEAQLEKSRLLSDRFSAERPKGSFSTLEIQRTEQGDSAMYLCASSLTGASNEQFFGPGTRLTVL.

This chain uses TRBV5-1 with TRBJ1-1; 7 bases align to TRBD1. V dropped 4 bases and J dropped 0; count of bases not matched to a gene: 9. This CDR3 comprises 16 residues. The germline V gene encodes CDR1 SGHRS and CDR2 YFSETQ. CDR3 bases: TGCGCCAGCAGCGCCAGGGACAGCAACATGAACACTGAAGCTTTCTTT. Translation: CASSARDSNMNTEAFF.

The chain joins TRBV5-1 to TRBJ2-1, with D hard to call. This CDR3 contains 15 residues. Germline lookup yields CDR1 SGHRS and CDR2 YFSETQ. V lost 6 bases and J 2 bases, leaving 15 bases between the germline ends. The DNA of the CDR3 is TGCGCCAGCACCGACCGAAAGTTGACCTACAATGAGCAGTTCTTC. As protein: CASTDRKLTYNEQFF. Looking up the rest from reference TRBV5-1 and TRBJ2-1 gives the full variable domain: KAGVTQTPRYLIKTRGQQVTLSCSPISGHRSVSWYQQTPGQGLQFLFEYFSETQRNKGNFPGRFSGRQFSNSRSEMNVSTLELGDSALYLCASTDRKLTYNEQFFGPGTRLTVL.

The rearrangement uses TRBV7-9 and TRBJ1-2; D is uncertain. The germline V gene encodes CDR1 SEHNR and CDR2 FQNEAQ (reference sequence). This CDR3 is 15 amino acids long. Between the trimmed V and J ends, which lost 5 bases and 2 bases, there was a span of 15 bases. CDR3 residues: CASSPGKGANYGYTF. The CDR3 DNA reads as TGTGCCAGCAGCCCGGGTAAGGGCGCCAACTATGGCTACACCTTC.

The chain combines TRBV6-2 or TRBV6-3 with TRBJ2-1; 9 nucleotides agree with TRBD2. The CDR3 runs 15 residues. Losses at the gene ends were 6 bases for V and 5 bases for J; bases not matched to a gene: 8. Germline-derived CDR1 and CDR2 are MNHEY and SVGEGT. The chain's CDR3 is CASSPGLAGNNEQFF. CDR3 nucleotide sequence: TGTGCCAGCAGCCCGGGGCTAGCGGGAAACAATGAGCAGTTCTTC.

This rearrangement joins TRBV5-6 to TRBJ1-1; weak D call: TRBD1 (6 bases). The CDR3 is made up of 17 amino acids. Trimming left V 1 base short and J 1 base short, with 17 bases between. Germline assignment: CDR1 SGHDT and CDR2 YYEEEE. Here the CDR3 DNA reads TGTGCCAGCAGCTTGATAGGGGGAGGGGGTCAGAACACTGAAGCTTTCTTT. It yields the protein CASSLIGGGGQNTEAFF. The whole variable domain, filled in from reference TRBV5-6 and TRBJ1-1, reads DAGVTQSPTHLIKTRGQQVTLRCSPKSGHDTVSWYQQALGQGPQFIFQYYEEEERQRGNFPDRFSGHQFPNYSSELNVNALLLGDSALYLCASSLIGGGGQNTEAFFGQGTRLTVV.

The chain couples TRBV10-2 to TRBJ1-5; D unclear. CDR1 and CDR2 from the germline V gene are WSHSY and SAAADI. This CDR3 contains 15 residues. The germline V and J ends were trimmed by 4 bases and 0 bases, with 10 bases remaining between them. The CDR3 coding sequence is TGCGCCAGCAGTGGACCTGCGGATAGCAATCAGCCCCAGCATTTT. Amino acid sequence: CASSGPADSNQPQHF.

This chain connects TRBV5-1 to TRBJ2-7; TRBD1 matches 9 bases. From germline, CDR1 is SGHRS and CDR2 YFSETQ. V was clipped by 4 bases and J by 3 bases; unmatched bases: 5. This CDR3 is 14 amino acids long. Here the CDR3 DNA reads TGCGCCAGCAGCGTCCAGGGACAGGGCTACGAGCAGTACTTC. Protein: CASSVQGQGYEQYF.

Details on this clone: Other DNA sequences in the sample encode the same CDR3. V is TRBV6-5 and J is TRBJ1-2; D possibly corresponds to TRBD1 (6 bases). V was pared by 6 bases and J by 0 bases, with 8 bases between. From germline, CDR1 is MNHEY and CDR2 SVGAGI. CDR3 length equals 13 residues. The CDR3 protein is CASSRGANYGYTF. The CDR3 DNA reads TGTGCCAGCAGCAGGGGAGCTAACTATGGCTACACCTTC.

The V call is TRBV28, the J call TRBJ2-7; no reliable D call. The V end lost 11 bases, the J end lost 0 bases, and 11 bases lay between the germline ends. The CDR3 has 12 amino acids. Germline CDR1 MDHEN, CDR2 SYDVKM. CDR3 in DNA: TGTGCCGTCGACGGCCTCTCCTACGAGCAGTACTTC. It is translated as CAVDGLSYEQYF.

This chain joins TRBV3-1 (or the pseudogene TRBV3-2) and TRBJ2-2; D is possibly TRBD2 (6 bases). Germline values: CDR1 LGHDT, CDR2 YNNKEL (reference sequence). The CDR3 runs 14 residues. The V end was cut by 4 bases, the J end by 6 bases, with 12 bases between. CDR3 sequence: CASSPLRDSGELFF. The CDR3 coding sequence is TGTGCCAGCAGCCCACTACGGGACTCCGGGGAGCTGTTTTTT.

This chain joins TRBV19 and TRBJ2-3; D is undetermined. CDR1 and CDR2 (germline): LNHDA, SQIVND (reference sequence). Trimming took off 3 bases at V and 5 bases at J, with 18 bases between the two ends. CDR3 length: 16 amino acids. CDR3 nucleotides: TGTGCCAGTAGTATTTCCTCGGCAGGCAGCCAAGATACGCAGTATTTT. Translated: CASSISSAGSQDTQYF.